Given below is one T cell receptor (beta chain) in context. Antigen unknown. These data come from a study of shared clonotypes between healthy human individuals. As for the study in general: Donors consisted of two women and a few men between 18 and 49. General study results and limits: Non-shared clonotypes were found to have lower generation probabilities than the clonotypes that were shared by all four of the sorted-subset donors. Among a handful of donors, roughly 5% of naive CD4 clonotypes were found in common.

CD8 cells classed as naive were CD45RO-negative and positively selected for CCR7, excluding terminally differentiated effector memory CD45RA+ cells. The V and J ends lost 4 bases and 0 bases, in that order; junction bases with no gene match: 6. CDR1 is MNHNS and CDR2 is SASEGT in the germline V gene. The CDR3 sequence is 16 residues long. Per the original data handling: Junction-only immunoSEQ data arrived without quality scores, meaning filtering differed. TCRdb keeps only in-frame clones here, not all; method: immunoSEQ multiplex PCR. D and trimming were read from the DNA, whereas the V and J calls and clone size are those reported in that table. The data hold hundreds of thousands of clones, with about 98% observed a single time.

Source material: naive CD8+ T cells sorted from blood. The sequence was obtained from a young man in good health. The rearrangement links TRBV6-1 to TRBJ2-1; 7 nucleotides align to TRBD1. CDR3: CASSVQRDSSYNEQFF. The CDR3, as DNA: TGTGCCAGCAGTGTCCAGAGGGACAGCTCCTACAATGAGCAGTTCTTC.